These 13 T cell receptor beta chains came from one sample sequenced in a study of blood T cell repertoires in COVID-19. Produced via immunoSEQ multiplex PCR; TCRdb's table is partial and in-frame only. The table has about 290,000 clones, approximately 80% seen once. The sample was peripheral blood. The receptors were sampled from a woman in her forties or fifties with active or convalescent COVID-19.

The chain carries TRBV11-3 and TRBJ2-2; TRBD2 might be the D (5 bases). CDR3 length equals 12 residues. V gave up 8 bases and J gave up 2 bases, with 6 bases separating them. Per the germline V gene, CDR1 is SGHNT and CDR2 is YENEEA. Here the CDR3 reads CASGSNTGELFF. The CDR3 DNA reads TGTGCCAGCGGGAGTAACACCGGGGAGCTGTTTTTT.

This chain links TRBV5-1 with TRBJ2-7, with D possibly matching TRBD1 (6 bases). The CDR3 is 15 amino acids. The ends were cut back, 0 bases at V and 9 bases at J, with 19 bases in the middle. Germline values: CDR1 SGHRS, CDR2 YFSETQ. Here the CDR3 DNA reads TGCGCCAGCAGCTTGGACGGATGGACCAAGGGGGTGCAGTACTTC. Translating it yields CASSLDGWTKGVQYF.

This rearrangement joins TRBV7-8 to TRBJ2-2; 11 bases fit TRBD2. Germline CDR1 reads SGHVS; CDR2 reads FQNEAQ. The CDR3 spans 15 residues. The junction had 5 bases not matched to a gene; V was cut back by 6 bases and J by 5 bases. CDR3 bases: TGTGCCAGCAGTAAACGGACTAGCGGGACCGGGGAGCTGTTTTTT. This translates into CASSKRTSGTGELFF.

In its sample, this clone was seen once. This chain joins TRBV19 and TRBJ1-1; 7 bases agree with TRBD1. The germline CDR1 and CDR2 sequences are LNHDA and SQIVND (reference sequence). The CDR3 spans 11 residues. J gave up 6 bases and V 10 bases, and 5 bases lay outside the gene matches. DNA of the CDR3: TGTGCCACCACGACAGGGCCTGAAGCTTTCTTT. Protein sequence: CATTTGPEAFF. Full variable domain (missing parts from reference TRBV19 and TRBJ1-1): DGGITQSPKYLFRKEGQNVTLSCEQNLNHDAMYWYRQDPGQGLRLIYYSQIVNDFQKGDIAEGYSVSREKKESFPLTVTSAQKNPTAFYLCATTTGPEAFFGQGTRLTVV.

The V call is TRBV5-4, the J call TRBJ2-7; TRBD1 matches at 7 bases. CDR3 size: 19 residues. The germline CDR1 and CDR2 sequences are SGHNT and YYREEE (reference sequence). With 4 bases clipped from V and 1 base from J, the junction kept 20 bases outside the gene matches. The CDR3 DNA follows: TGTGCCAGCAGCCCACCCAAAAAGACAGGGTTAGGAAGTTCCTACGAGCAGTACTTC. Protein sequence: CASSPPKKTGLGSSYEQYF.

The CDR3 nucleotides read TGTGCCAGTAGAAGGAATGGGGGCTTCAACACTGAAGCTTTCTTT. Translated, it gives CASRRNGGFNTEAFF. The chain joins TRBV19 to TRBJ1-1; tentative D call: TRBD1 (6 bases). Germline assignment: CDR1 LNHDA and CDR2 SQIVND (reference sequence). The CDR3 runs to 15 residues. V shed 6 bases and J shed 2 bases, with 16 bases lying between them.

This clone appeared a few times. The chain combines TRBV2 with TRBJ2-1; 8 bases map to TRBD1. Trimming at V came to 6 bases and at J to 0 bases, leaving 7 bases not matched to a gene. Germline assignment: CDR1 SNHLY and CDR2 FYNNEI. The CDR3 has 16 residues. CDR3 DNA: TGTGCCAGCAGCATAGGGACAGGTCTCTCCTACAATGAGCAGTTCTTC. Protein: CASSIGTGLSYNEQFF.

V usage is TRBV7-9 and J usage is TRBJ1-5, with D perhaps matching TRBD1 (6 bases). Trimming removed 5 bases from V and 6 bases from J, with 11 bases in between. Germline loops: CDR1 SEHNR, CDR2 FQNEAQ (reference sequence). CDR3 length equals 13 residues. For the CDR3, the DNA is TGTGCCAGCAGCGGCATAGGGGGTCAGCCCCAGCATTTT. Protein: CASSGIGGQPQHF.

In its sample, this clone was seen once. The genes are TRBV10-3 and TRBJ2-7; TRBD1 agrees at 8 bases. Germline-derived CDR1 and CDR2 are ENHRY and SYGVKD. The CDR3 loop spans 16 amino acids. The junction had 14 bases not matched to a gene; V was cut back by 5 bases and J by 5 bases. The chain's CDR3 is CAISRFSGTGIDEQYF. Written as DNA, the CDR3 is TGTGCCATCAGTCGTTTCTCCGGGACAGGTATCGACGAGCAGTACTTC.

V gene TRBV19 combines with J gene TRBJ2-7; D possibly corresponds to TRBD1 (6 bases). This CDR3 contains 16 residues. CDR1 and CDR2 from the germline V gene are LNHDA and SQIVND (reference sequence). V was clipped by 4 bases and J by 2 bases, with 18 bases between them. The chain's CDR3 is CASSTHHRDPTYEQYF. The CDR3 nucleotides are TGTGCCAGTAGTACTCATCACAGGGACCCCACCTACGAGCAGTACTTC.

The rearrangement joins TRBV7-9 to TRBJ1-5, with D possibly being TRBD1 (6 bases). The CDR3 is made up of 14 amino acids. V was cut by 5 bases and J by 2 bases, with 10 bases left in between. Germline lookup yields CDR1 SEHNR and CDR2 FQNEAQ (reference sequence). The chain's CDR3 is CASSRDTRNQPQHF. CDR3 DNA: TGTGCCAGCAGCCGGGACACACGCAATCAGCCCCAGCATTTT. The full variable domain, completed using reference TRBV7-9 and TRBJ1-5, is DTGVSQNPRHKITKRGQNVTFRCDPISEHNRLYWYRQTLGQGPEFLTYFQNEAQLEKSRLLSDRFSAERPKGSFSTLEIQRTEQGDSAMYLCASSRDTRNQPQHFGDGTRLSIL.

CDR3: CASSNYRGNEQFF. In DNA form, the CDR3 reads TGTGCCAGCAGCAATTACAGGGGGAATGAGCAGTTCTTC. V usage is TRBV7-2 and J usage is TRBJ2-1; 8 bases map to TRBD1. V shed 5 bases and J 7 bases; nucleotides not matched to a gene: 4. This CDR3 has 13 amino acids. Germline CDR1 SGHTA, CDR2 FQGNSA.

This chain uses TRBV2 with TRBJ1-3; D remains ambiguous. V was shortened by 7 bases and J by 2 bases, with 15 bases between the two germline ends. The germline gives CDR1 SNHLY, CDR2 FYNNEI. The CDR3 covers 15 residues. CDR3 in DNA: TGTGCCAGCACCGCCCCGGGAATGGCTGGAAACACCATATATTTT. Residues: CASTAPGMAGNTIYF. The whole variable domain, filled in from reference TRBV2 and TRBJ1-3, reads EPEVTQTPSHQVTQMGQEVILRCVPISNHLYFYWYRQILGQKVEFLVSFYNNEISEKSEIFDDQFSVERPDGSNFTLKIRSTKLEDSAMYFCASTAPGMAGNTIYFGEGSWLTVV.